The clone carrying this T cell receptor (beta chain) was recorded a few times. The antigen remains unidentified. The data stem from a study of shared clonotypes between healthy human individuals. Whole-study results and caveats: Depth of sequencing was expected to influence donor clonotype sharing. Sorted-subset sequencing was shown by rarefaction to be incomplete despite large depth. Richness estimates generally favored naive over memory subsets.

Sorted-subset replicate PCR reactions contained roughly 190 ng DNA, corresponding to around 30,000 T cell genomes. The repertoire was sequenced with immunoSEQ multiplex PCR; TCRdb's copy has only in-frame clones and lacks some. This table holds roughly 2.1 million clones, roughly 91% found once. Trimming took off 6 bases at V and 11 bases at J, with 14 bases between the two ends. The CDR3 is 12 residues long. Germline CDR1 and CDR2: MDHEN and SYDVKM. CD8 cells regarded as naive lacked CD45RO, were positively chosen for CCR7, and omitted terminally differentiated effector memory CD45RA+ cells. The source of this sequence is a man aged 18 to 29 in good health. Some clones in this sample may be carry-over from other donors' samples. The chain uses TRBV28 and TRBJ1-3, with D possibly being TRBD1 (5 bases). Sequencing was done on a sample of naive CD8+ T cells from PBMCs. Here the CDR3 DNA reads TGTGCCAGCAGCCCGATCCGGGGGGCCATATATTTT. Amino acids: CASSPIRGAIYF.